The 24 T cell receptor beta chains below come from one sample, sequenced in a study of cytomegalovirus exposure and HLA in healthy donors. The PCR contained 60 Vbeta and 13 Jbeta primers. TCRdb's table, derived via immunoSEQ multiplex PCR, lists solely in-frame clones and lacks some. The sample carries around 130,000 clones, roughly 77% recorded once. The sequenced sample consisted of PBMCs. These receptors all come from a woman aged 40 to 50 in good health and CMV-seropositive.

This clone showed up just once. The rearrangement joins TRBV29-1 to TRBJ2-1, with 7 bases matching TRBD1. The J segment lost 6 bases and the V segment lost 4 bases, leaving 0 bases of the junction unmatched. Germline loops: CDR1 SQVTM, CDR2 ANQGSEA. The CDR3 is made up of 11 amino acids. The chain's CDR3 is CSVGTGNEQFF. The CDR3 DNA sequence: TGCAGCGTTGGGACAGGCAATGAGCAGTTCTTC.

V is TRBV19 and J is TRBJ1-2, with TRBD1 matching 8 bases. Germline V gene data show CDR1 as LNHDA and CDR2 as SQIVND (reference sequence). Losses at the gene ends were 7 bases for V and 4 bases for J; bases not matched to a gene: 17. This CDR3 is 17 amino acids long. The CDR3 sequence: CASTPQGRGRLSYGYTF. The CDR3 nucleotides read TGTGCCAGTACCCCGCAGGGCAGGGGGCGTCTCAGCTATGGCTACACCTTC.

Comment on this clone: The same CDR3 is also encoded by other DNA sequences in this sample. The CDR3: CAWSGQVNTEAFF. CDR3 DNA sequence: TGTGCCTGGAGTGGACAGGTGAACACTGAAGCTTTCTTT. The chain combines TRBV30 with TRBJ1-1; a weak D match, TRBD1 (6 bases). The CDR3 covers 13 residues. Germline lookup yields CDR1 GTSNPN and CDR2 SVGIG (reference sequence). Between the trimmed V and J ends, which lost 1 base and 0 bases, there was a span of 6 bases.

V and J are TRBV18 and TRBJ1-3; no reliable D call. CDR3 length: 13 amino acids. Between the trimmed V and J ends, which lost 1 base and 7 bases, there was a span of 8 bases. CDR1 and CDR2 from the germline V gene are KGHSH and LQKENI. CDR3 sequence (DNA): TGTGCCAGCTCACCACTCCCTCCGAACACCATATATTTT. This encodes CASSPLPPNTIYF.

The chain joins TRBV5-1 to TRBJ2-5, with D possibly being TRBD2 (5 bases). Germline V gene data show CDR1 as SGHRS and CDR2 as YFSETQ. The CDR3 is 16 amino acids. The ends were cut back, 0 bases at V and 8 bases at J, with 20 bases in the middle. CDR3 region: CASSLAGSSPGETQYF. CDR3 coding DNA: TGCGCCAGCAGCTTGGCTGGGTCGAGCCCCGGGGAAACCCAGTACTTC.

The chain recombines TRBV6-5 with TRBJ1-3, with 8 positions matching TRBD1. The CDR3 spans 16 residues. Germline CDR1 MNHEY, CDR2 SVGAGI. Trimming at V came to 4 bases and at J to 1 base, leaving 6 bases not matched to a gene. CDR3 DNA sequence: TGTGCCAGCAGTTTTGGGACAGGCGTTTCTGGAAACACCATATATTTT. It yields the protein CASSFGTGVSGNTIYF.

The gene calls are TRBV28 and TRBJ2-3; 14 positions match TRBD2. Germline values: CDR1 MDHEN, CDR2 SYDVKM. With 5 bases clipped from V and 3 bases from J, the junction kept 7 bases outside the gene matches. The CDR3 contains 17 residues. The CDR3 here is CASSAKGLAGETDTQYF. Here the CDR3 DNA reads TGTGCCAGCAGTGCAAAGGGACTAGCGGGGGAAACAGATACGCAGTATTTT.

This chain links TRBV6-6 with TRBJ2-7; 7 bases map to TRBD1. Losses at the gene ends were 0 bases for V and 3 bases for J; bases not matched to a gene: 5. The CDR3 is made up of 15 amino acids. Germline CDR1 reads MNHNY; CDR2 reads SVGAGI (reference sequence). CDR3 region: CASSYSRQGNYEQYF. In DNA, the CDR3 is TGTGCCAGCAGTTACTCGAGACAGGGCAACTACGAGCAGTACTTC.

This clone has just a few counts. Here the CDR3 DNA reads TGTGCCTCACAGCCTAGGGGAGGGGCAGGGGACACTGAAGCTTTCTTT. It is translated as CASQPRGGAGDTEAFF. V gene TRBV7-9 combines with J gene TRBJ1-1, with D possibly TRBD1 on 6 matching bases. Looked up from germline, CDR1 is SEHNR and CDR2 is FQNEAQ (reference sequence). V lost 11 bases to trimming and J lost 3 bases, with 25 bases between them. The CDR3 covers 16 residues. The variable domain in full, with the rest retrieved from reference TRBV7-9 and TRBJ1-1, is DTGVSQNPRHKITKRGQNVTFRCDPISEHNRLYWYRQTLGQGPEFLTYFQNEAQLEKSRLLSDRFSAERPKGSFSTLEIQRTEQGDSAMYLCASQPRGGAGDTEAFFGQGTRLTVV.

The chain joins TRBV9 to TRBJ2-7; 13 bases align to TRBD2. V lost 5 bases and J lost 10; bases outside the gene matches: 9. The CDR3 sequence is 14 residues long. From germline, CDR1 is SGDLS and CDR2 YYNGEE. CDR3 coding DNA: TGTGCCAGCAGTCGTGGACTAGCGGGAGAAGAACAGTACTTC. Amino acid sequence: CASSRGLAGEEQYF.

V usage is TRBV29-1 and J usage is TRBJ2-7, with D unresolved. Trimming left V 6 bases short and J 1 base short, with 10 bases between. Germline-derived CDR1 and CDR2 are SQVTM and ANQGSEA. CDR3 size: 12 residues. The CDR3 protein is CSVSGPSYEQYF. The CDR3 DNA reads as TGCAGCGTATCAGGTCCATCCTACGAGCAGTACTTC.

In the case of this clone: The sample carries other DNA sequences with the same CDR3. The rearrangement links TRBV5-1 to TRBJ1-3; no definite D call. The V and J ends lost 0 bases and 1 base respectively, with 8 bases between them. This CDR3 has 15 residues. Germline CDR1 and CDR2: SGHRS and YFSETQ. Written as DNA, the CDR3 is TGCGCCAGCAGCTTGGGTTCGGGATCTGGAAACACCATATATTTT. Translated: CASSLGSGSGNTIYF.

The chain combines TRBV9 with TRBJ2-5, with TRBD2 as a possible D gene (6 bases). The ends were cut back, 3 bases at V and 6 bases at J, with 21 bases in the middle. The CDR3 runs to 16 residues. Germline V gene lookup returns CDR1 SGDLS and CDR2 YYNGEE. CDR3 in amino acids: CASSGQSGTAFQTQYF. DNA for the CDR3: TGTGCCAGCAGCGGGCAGTCTGGGACTGCTTTTCAGACCCAGTACTTC.

The chain carries TRBV5-1 and TRBJ1-5; D not certain. This CDR3 region has 13 residues. Trimming cost V 4 bases and J 4 bases, with 9 bases left between them. CDR1 is SGHRS, CDR2 YFSETQ, per germline. The CDR3 loop is CASSPGDNQPQHF. The CDR3 DNA follows: TGCGCCAGCAGCCCCGGGGATAATCAGCCCCAGCATTTT.

J is TRBJ2-3 and V is TRBV6-4; D gene unclear. The CDR3 runs to 17 residues. V was clipped by 2 bases and J by 2 bases, with 17 bases between them. Germline-derived CDR1 and CDR2 are MRHNA and SNTAGT. The CDR3 reads CASSDDGSSGSTDTQYF. The DNA for the CDR3 is TGTGCCAGCAGTGACGACGGATCTAGTGGGTCCACAGATACGCAGTATTTT.

This chain's CDR3 is CASTTSGSHGYTF. CDR3 nucleotide sequence: TGTGCCAGTACTACTTCGGGGAGCCATGGCTACACCTTC. V gene TRBV19 combines with J gene TRBJ1-2, with unresolved D. The germline V and J ends were trimmed by 7 bases and 6 bases, with 15 bases remaining between them. This CDR3 is 13 amino acids long. Germline CDR1 and CDR2: LNHDA and SQIVND (reference sequence).

This CDR3 reads CASSPDRDQPQHF. The DNA for the CDR3 is TGTGCCAGCTCACCAGACAGGGATCAGCCCCAGCATTTT. The rearrangement joins TRBV18 to TRBJ1-5, with TRBD1 identical over 7 bases. With V trimmed by 2 bases and J by 5 bases, 0 bases remained unmatched. The CDR3 extends over 13 amino acids. Looked up from germline, CDR1 is KGHSH and CDR2 is LQKENI.

This chain joins TRBV27 and TRBJ1-2; D not resolved. Germline CDR1 is MNHEY and CDR2 is SMNVEV (reference sequence). The CDR3 length is 14 residues. Trimming removed 5 bases at V and 8 bases at J, with 18 bases between. The CDR3, as DNA: TGTGCCAGCAGTCTCCTCCCGGGAAGAATAGGCTACACCTTC. It codes for CASSLLPGRIGYTF.

For this clone: Since the CDR3 does not end with the conserved phenylalanine or tryptophan, this likely comes from a read error. The rearrangement joins TRBV15 to TRBJ2-7, with TRBD1 identical over 8 bases. Trimming removed 5 bases from V and 3 bases from J; junction bases left unmatched: 12. This CDR3 region has 16 residues. Germline CDR1 LNHNV, CDR2 YYDKDF (reference sequence). CDR3 region: CATSPEGQGALYEQYL. CDR3 sequence (DNA): TGTGCCACCAGCCCCGAAGGACAGGGCGCCCTCTACGAGCAGTACCTC.

The gene calls are TRBV7-6 and TRBJ2-5; maybe TRBD2 (6 bases). Germline V lookup: CDR1 SGHVS, CDR2 FNYEAQ. The CDR3 covers 16 residues. Deletions cut 5 bases from V and 2 bases from J, with 18 bases between. The CDR3: CASSPQRRSGQETQYF. In DNA form, the CDR3 reads TGTGCCAGCAGCCCGCAACGCCGTAGCGGACAAGAGACCCAGTACTTC.

V usage is TRBV10-3 and J usage is TRBJ2-5, with D possibly being TRBD2 (6 bases). CDR1 ENHRY and CDR2 SYGVKD come from the germline V gene. The CDR3 extends over 13 amino acids. Trimming left V 10 bases short and J 2 bases short, with 14 bases between. Written as DNA, the CDR3 is TGTGCCACCGCGGCGAGCGGGCAAGAGACCCAGTACTTC. Its translation is CATAASGQETQYF.

The CDR3 spells CASTAAGSSGNTIYF. CDR3 nucleotides: TGTGCCAGCACCGCCGCCGGTTCGTCTGGAAACACCATATATTTT. The rearrangement uses TRBV6-5 and TRBJ1-3; no reliable D call. The CDR3 is 15 residues long. V was trimmed by 7 bases and J by 1 base, leaving 14 bases between them. CDR1 MNHEY and CDR2 SVGAGI come from the germline V gene.

This chain connects TRBV5-1 to TRBJ2-1; 9 bases are a match to TRBD1. The J segment lost 7 bases and the V segment lost 5 bases, leaving 7 bases of the junction unmatched. There are 14 residues in the CDR3. Germline CDR1 and CDR2: SGHRS and YFSETQ. As DNA, the CDR3 is TGCGCCAGCAGGGAGGGACAGGGCTTTAATGAGCAGTTCTTC. It codes for CASREGQGFNEQFF.

The chain has TRBV5-8 and TRBJ2-1, with D possibly matching TRBD1 (6 bases). This CDR3 spans 16 amino acids. The V end lost 4 bases, the J end lost 7 bases, and 21 bases lay between the germline ends. Germline V CDR1 and CDR2: SGHTS, YDEGEE. This CDR3 reads CASSGTGPRRRNEQFF. The CDR3 DNA sequence: TGTGCCAGCAGCGGCACAGGGCCCCGACGGCGGAATGAGCAGTTCTTC.